The 23 T cell receptor beta chains reported below all come from one sample, sequenced in a study of cytomegalovirus exposure and HLA in healthy donors (dated by TCRdb to 2015 to 2018). The library was generated by the immunoSEQ multiplex PCR assay. For the multiplex PCR, a mixture combining 60 forward primers for TCR Vbeta segments and 13 reverse primers for TCR Jbeta segments was used. TCRdb provides this immuneACCESS table in a form limited to in-frame rearrangements. Some clones are lacking; in checked studies, under half of them reflect an unresolved V gene, and why the rest are absent is not known. The sample table records more than 150,000 clones; 82% of these occur just once. Jointly, the top ten make up approximately 1.4% of the sample. Material for sequencing was PBMCs. Receptor source: a man aged 35 to 55 in good health and CMV-seronegative.

The genes are TRBV29-1 and TRBJ2-2; D perhaps matches TRBD1 (5 bases). Trimming shortened V by 7 bases and J by 3 bases, and 6 bases separated the two germline ends. The CDR3 has 11 residues. Germline V gives CDR1 SQVTM, CDR2 ANQGSEA. The CDR3 DNA reads TGCAGCGGGGGCTACACCGGGGAGCTGTTTTTT. It codes for CSGGYTGELFF.

The chain joins TRBV5-1 to TRBJ2-3; 8 bases line up with TRBD2. Germline V lookup: CDR1 SGHRS, CDR2 YFSETQ. CDR3 length equals 16 residues. The junction had 5 bases not matched to a gene; V was cut back by 0 bases and J by 2 bases. The CDR3 DNA sequence: TGCGCCAGCAGCTTGGTCGGGGGGGAATCCACAGATACGCAGTATTTT. Protein: CASSLVGGESTDTQYF.

A few counts support this clone. This chain connects TRBV29-1 to TRBJ2-7; TRBD1 matches at 7 bases. The CDR3 length is 14 residues. J was trimmed by 0 bases and V by 4 bases; bases with no gene match: 6. CDR1 is SQVTM, CDR2 ANQGSEA, per germline. For the CDR3, the DNA is TGCAGCGTTGGGAGACAGGGACGCTCCTACGAGCAGTACTTC. Amino acid sequence: CSVGRQGRSYEQYF.

The V and J genes are TRBV27 and TRBJ2-3; possible D gene TRBD2, 6 bases. V lost 5 bases and J 5 bases, leaving 14 bases between the germline ends. Germline CDR1 MNHEY, CDR2 SMNVEV (reference sequence). The CDR3 runs 14 residues. CDR3 residues: CASSAGLRGDTQYF. The DNA of the CDR3 is TGTGCCAGCAGTGCAGGACTACGGGGAGATACGCAGTATTTT.

J is TRBJ2-3 and V is TRBV7-9, with TRBD2 identical over 8 bases. CDR1 and CDR2 from the germline V gene are SEHNR and FQNEAQ (reference sequence). This CDR3 is 13 amino acids long. J was trimmed by 1 base and V by 8 bases; bases with no gene match: 2. For the CDR3, the DNA is TGTGCCAGCCAGCGGGAGCGCACAGATACGCAGTATTTT. It encodes CASQRERTDTQYF.

The V call is TRBV4-3, the J call TRBJ2-1; 8 positions match TRBD2. CDR1 is LGHNA, CDR2 YSLEER, per germline. The junction had 8 bases not matched to a gene; V was cut back by 3 bases and J by 1 base. The CDR3 loop spans 17 amino acids. The CDR3 reads CASSQEDSGDSYNEQFF. The CDR3 DNA reads TGCGCCAGCAGCCAGGAGGATAGCGGGGATTCCTACAATGAGCAGTTCTTC.

The CDR3 reads CASSLIGGASYNEQFF. CDR3 sequence (DNA): TGTGCCAGCAGTTTAATCGGGGGGGCTTCCTACAATGAGCAGTTCTTC. The V gene is TRBV27, the J gene TRBJ2-1; TRBD2 aligns across 8 bases. J lost 1 base, V lost 2 bases, and 4 bases had no gene match. There are 16 residues in the CDR3. CDR1 and CDR2 from the germline V gene are MNHEY and SMNVEV (reference sequence).

For this clone: The germline gene is not matched at one end of the junction; a read error may be the cause. The chain combines TRBV7-2 with TRBJ2-7; no clear D. CDR1 SGHTA and CDR2 FQGNSA come from the germline V gene. The CDR3 runs 11 residues. The CDR3 DNA reads TGTGCCAGCAGCTTTGGTTCTATTTTAGTCTTC. Its protein is CASSFGSILVF.

The rearrangement links TRBV6-6 to TRBJ1-2; D might be TRBD1 (5 bases). This CDR3 is built from 14 residues. From germline, CDR1 is MNHNY and CDR2 SVGAGI (reference sequence). V was trimmed by 6 bases and J by 4 bases, leaving 15 bases between them. The CDR3 DNA reads TGTGCCAGCAGGGGGGACTCGGATACCTATGGCTACACCTTC. Translating gives CASRGDSDTYGYTF.

This chain connects TRBV28 to TRBJ2-1; 9 bases line up with TRBD1. There are 14 residues in the CDR3. The ends lost 6 bases at V and 6 bases at J; junction bases unmatched: 6. Germline V CDR1 and CDR2: MDHEN, SYDVKM. The CDR3 protein is CASSRDRAFNEQFF. The CDR3 coding sequence is TGTGCCAGCAGCCGGGACAGGGCGTTCAATGAGCAGTTCTTC.

The count of this clone is one. The chain is built from TRBV2 and TRBJ1-4; the D is unclear. Trimming took 7 bases from V and 2 from J, leaving 11 bases between them. The CDR3 extends over 14 amino acids. CDR1 is SNHLY and CDR2 is FYNNEI in the germline V gene. CDR3 DNA sequence: TGTGCCAGCACTCTAGGAATCACTAATGAAAAACTGTTTTTT. This sequence encodes CASTLGITNEKLFF.

The chain couples TRBV2 to TRBJ2-3; 7 bases fit TRBD2. There are 15 residues in the CDR3. Trimming at V came to 8 bases and at J to 2 bases, leaving 10 bases not matched to a gene. Germline assignment: CDR1 SNHLY and CDR2 FYNNEI. This CDR3 is CASGLTSQPTDTQYF. The CDR3 coding sequence is TGTGCCAGCGGCTTGACTAGCCAACCCACAGATACGCAGTATTTT.

This clone has a handful of counts. For the CDR3, the DNA is TGTGCCAGCAGCTTAGGGACTAGCGGGAGCACAGATACGCAGTATTTT. Its protein product is CASSLGTSGSTDTQYF. The V call is TRBV7-2, the J call TRBJ2-3; 11 bases map to TRBD2. Losses at the gene ends were 1 base for V and 0 bases for J; bases not matched to a gene: 0. Germline lookup yields CDR1 SGHTA and CDR2 FQGNSA. The length of the CDR3 is 16 residues.

The chain is built from TRBV5-5 and TRBJ1-1, with 10 bases matching TRBD1. The CDR3 is 15 amino acids. Germline V gene sequence: CDR1 SGHKS, CDR2 YYEKEE (reference sequence). The V segment lost 4 bases and the J segment 4 bases; nucleotides outside the gene matches: 7. CDR3 loop: CASSLLTGGATEAFF. The DNA of the CDR3 is TGTGCCAGCAGCCTTTTGACAGGGGGCGCCACTGAAGCTTTCTTT.

The V and J genes are TRBV9 and TRBJ1-2, with 7 bases fitting TRBD1. The V gene end was trimmed by 3 bases and the J gene end by 5 bases; junction bases not matched to a gene: 4. The CDR3 totals 13 residues. Germline lookup yields CDR1 SGDLS and CDR2 YYNGEE. The CDR3 sequence is CASSAEQGYGYTF. In DNA, the CDR3 is TGTGCCAGCAGCGCCGAACAGGGGTATGGCTACACCTTC.

This chain joins TRBV6-5 and TRBJ1-5; D is perhaps TRBD1 (6 bases). V was cut by 2 bases and J by 3 bases, with 11 bases left in between. In germline, CDR1 is MNHEY, CDR2 SVGAGI. The CDR3 spans 15 residues. The CDR3 reads CASSYPGQFNQPQHF. For the CDR3, the DNA is TGTGCCAGCAGTTACCCTGGACAGTTCAATCAGCCCCAGCATTTT.

This chain uses TRBV9 with TRBJ2-7; TRBD2 agrees at 9 bases. Looked up from germline, CDR1 is SGDLS and CDR2 is YYNGEE. The CDR3 loop spans 18 amino acids. V was clipped by 3 bases and J by 3 bases; unmatched bases: 16. This CDR3 reads CASSANPSAGGSHYEQYF. The CDR3 region has the DNA TGTGCCAGCAGCGCTAATCCTTCAGCGGGGGGATCTCACTACGAGCAGTACTTC.

The V call is TRBV28, the J call TRBJ2-5; TRBD2 is a possible D gene (7 bases). V was trimmed by 6 bases and J by 5 bases, leaving 16 bases between them. CDR1 and CDR2 (germline): MDHEN, SYDVKM. CDR3 length: 14 amino acids. The CDR3 loop reads CASSSGLGGETQYF. The DNA for the CDR3 is TGTGCCAGCAGCTCTGGACTAGGGGGGGAGACCCAGTACTTC.

This sequence joins TRBV28 and TRBJ2-7, with 7 bases identical to TRBD2. J gave up 2 bases and V 1 base, and 2 bases lay outside the gene matches. The CDR3 contains 14 residues. The germline V gene encodes CDR1 MDHEN and CDR2 SYDVKM. The CDR3 DNA sequence: TGTGCCAGCAGTTTATCGCGGGGGACCTACGAGCAGTACTTC. This encodes CASSLSRGTYEQYF. Together with reference TRBV28 and TRBJ2-7, the CDR3 gives the full variable domain: DVKVTQSSRYLVKRTGEKVFLECVQDMDHENMFWYRQDPGLGLRLIYFSYDVKMKEKGDIPEGYSVSREKKERFSLILESASTNQTSMYLCASSLSRGTYEQYFGPGTRLTVT.

The rearrangement joins TRBV11-3 to TRBJ2-7, with D tentatively TRBD2 (7 bases). Germline loops: CDR1 SGHNT, CDR2 YENEEA. The CDR3 extends over 15 amino acids. Deletions cut 3 bases from V and 7 bases from J, with 19 bases between. The DNA for the CDR3 is TGTGCCAGCAGCTTCCGGGGGGCAGGGGAAAGGGAGCAGTACTTC. Protein: CASSFRGAGEREQYF.

This chain connects TRBV28 to TRBJ1-5, with D hard to call. There are 14 residues in the CDR3. Germline V gives CDR1 MDHEN, CDR2 SYDVKM. Trimming removed 2 bases at V and 7 bases at J, with 12 bases between. DNA for the CDR3: TGTGCCAGCAGTTTACCCCGGTCCCTCCAGCCCCAGCATTTT. Translated: CASSLPRSLQPQHF.

DNA of the CDR3: TGCGCCAGCAGCTTTGAGGGGGGGACTCTTGGGCCCCAGCATTTT. It is translated as CASSFEGGTLGPQHF. The chain is built from TRBV5-1 and TRBJ1-5; maybe TRBD1 (6 bases). With 2 bases removed from V and 9 bases from J, the gap between germline ends came to 18 bases. CDR1 is SGHRS, CDR2 YFSETQ, per germline. The CDR3 contains 15 residues.

This clone has only one observation. The chain uses TRBV5-8 and TRBJ2-3, with no clear D. V dropped 2 bases and J dropped 2 bases, with 9 bases sitting between them. The germline CDR1 and CDR2 sequences are SGHTS and YDEGEE. CDR3 length: 14 residues. CDR3 in amino acids: CASSFLLSTDTQYF. The CDR3 DNA is TGTGCCAGCAGCTTTTTACTTTCCACAGATACGCAGTATTTT. Combining the CDR3 with reference TRBV5-8 and TRBJ2-3 gives the whole variable domain EAGVTQSPTHLIKTRGQQATLRCSPISGHTSVYWYQQALGLGLQFLLWYDEGEERNRGNFPPRFSGRQFPNYSSELNVNALELEDSALYLCASSFLLSTDTQYFGPGTRLTVL.